These 27 T cell receptor beta chains were sequenced from one sample in a study of shared clonotypes between healthy human individuals. Profiled with immunoSEQ multiplex PCR; TCRdb holds only in-frame clones, not every one. The sample has hundreds of thousands of clones; roughly 98% are singletons. Naive CD8 cells lacked CD45RO, underwent positive selection for CCR7 and left out terminally differentiated effector memory CD45RA+ cells. The sequencing input was naive CD8+ T cells sorted from blood. The receptors were sampled from a man aged 25-40 years in good health.

V gene TRBV7-9 combines with J gene TRBJ2-2; a possible D gene is TRBD2 (6 bases). V lost 0 bases and J lost 1, with 18 bases in between. CDR3 size: 19 residues. Germline values: CDR1 SEHNR, CDR2 FQNEAQ (reference sequence). The CDR3, as DNA: TGTGCCAGCAGCTTAGCTGGCGGGGCACGGGCTATGAACACCGGGGAGCTGTTTTTT. It yields the protein CASSLAGGARAMNTGELFF.

The chain links TRBV6-4 to TRBJ2-5; D might be TRBD1 or TRBD2, each matching 5 bases. V was clipped by 5 bases and J by 0 bases, with 13 bases between them. The CDR3 totals 15 residues. Germline values: CDR1 MRHNA, CDR2 SNTAGT. The DNA of the CDR3 is TGTGCCAGCAGTCGGGAAGGACACCACCAAGAGACCCAGTACTTC. The encoded protein is CASSREGHHQETQYF.

The chain carries TRBV10-1 and TRBJ2-3, with 9 bases aligning to TRBD2. The CDR3 spans 16 residues. Trimming removed 1 base from V and 2 bases from J; junction bases left unmatched: 4. CDR1 is WNHNN, CDR2 SYGVQD, per germline (reference sequence). CDR3 nucleotides: TGCGCCAGCAGTGAGTTGGCTAGCGGGGACACAGATACGCAGTATTTT. Protein product: CASSELASGDTDTQYF.

The chain uses TRBV19 and TRBJ1-5, with unresolved D. Deletions cut 4 bases from V and 0 bases from J, with 7 bases between. The germline V gene has CDR1 LNHDA and CDR2 SQIVND (reference sequence). The CDR3 has 14 residues. This CDR3 reads CASSRDYSNQPQHF. CDR3 sequence (DNA): TGTGCCAGTAGTAGAGATTATAGCAATCAGCCCCAGCATTTT.

The V gene is TRBV2, the J gene TRBJ2-7; D unresolved. This CDR3 region has 13 residues. Looked up from germline, CDR1 is SNHLY and CDR2 is FYNNEI. Trimming pared 7 bases from V and 3 bases from J, leaving 13 bases between. CDR3 in amino acids: CASTSWGLYEQYF. The CDR3 region has the DNA TGTGCCAGCACCTCGTGGGGTCTCTACGAGCAGTACTTC.

CDR3 DNA: TGTGCCAGCAGCGCGCTGGACACCCATTACGAGCAGTACTTC. Encoded protein: CASSALDTHYEQYF. The chain is built from TRBV7-6 and TRBJ2-7; perhaps TRBD1 as D (5 bases). Trimming removed 5 bases from V and 4 bases from J, with 15 bases in between. The CDR3 length is 14 residues. The germline gives CDR1 SGHVS, CDR2 FNYEAQ.

V usage is TRBV11-2 and J usage is TRBJ2-7; TRBD2 matches at 12 bases. Germline CDR1 SGHAT, CDR2 FQNNGV. J lost 3 bases, V lost 7 bases, and 7 bases had no gene match. This CDR3 has 15 amino acids. The CDR3 reads CASTPTSGRVYEQYF. CDR3 sequence (DNA): TGTGCCAGCACCCCGACTAGCGGGAGAGTCTACGAGCAGTACTTC. Based on the CDR3 plus reference TRBV11-2 and TRBJ2-7, the full variable domain is EAGVAQSPRYKIIEKRQSVAFWCNPISGHATLYWYQQILGQGPKLLIQFQNNGVVDDSQLPKDRFSAERLKGVDSTLKIQPAKLEDSAVYLCASTPTSGRVYEQYFGPGTRLTVT.

This clone was seen only once. The chain carries TRBV27 and TRBJ2-2; tentative D call: TRBD2 (6 bases). Germline loops: CDR1 MNHEY, CDR2 SMNVEV (reference sequence). V gave up 4 bases and J gave up 3 bases, with 21 bases separating them. The CDR3 length is 18 residues. CDR3 region: CASSSSPLVEGDTGELFF. The CDR3, as DNA: TGTGCCAGCAGTTCCTCCCCCTTAGTGGAGGGTGACACCGGGGAGCTGTTTTTT.

The gene calls are TRBV7-9 and TRBJ2-3; either TRBD1 or TRBD2 may fit D (5 bases each). The CDR3 sequence is 15 residues long. V lost 4 bases and J lost 2, with 13 bases in between. In germline, CDR1 is SEHNR, CDR2 FQNEAQ (reference sequence). CDR3 nucleotides: TGTGCCAGCAGCTCCTCGGGGACGCACACAGATACGCAGTATTTT. It yields the protein CASSSSGTHTDTQYF.

This clone showed up just once. The chain employs TRBV7-9 and TRBJ2-3; maybe TRBD2 (6 bases). The CDR3 spans 14 residues. Per the germline V gene, CDR1 is SEHNR and CDR2 is FQNEAQ (reference sequence). Trimming shortened V by 5 bases and J by 2 bases, and 11 bases separated the two germline ends. For the CDR3, the DNA is TGTGCCAGCAGCCGGGACTCCTCCACAGATACGCAGTATTTT. Protein product: CASSRDSSTDTQYF.

This clone was found once. J is TRBJ2-1 and V is TRBV7-2; TRBD2 agrees at 8 bases. Germline-derived CDR1 and CDR2 are SGHTA and FQGNSA. This CDR3 is built from 15 residues. V dropped 1 base and J dropped 6; count of bases not matched to a gene: 5. CDR3 amino acids: CASSLVAGLSNEQFF. CDR3 in DNA: TGTGCCAGCAGCTTAGTAGCGGGACTTAGCAATGAGCAGTTCTTC.

This chain connects TRBV10-3 to TRBJ2-3, with no clear D. Germline lookup yields CDR1 ENHRY and CDR2 SYGVKD. V lost 4 bases to trimming and J lost 4 bases, with 6 bases between them. CDR3 size: 12 residues. DNA of the CDR3: TGTGCCATCAGTGCACGTGCAGATACGCAGTATTTT. Protein sequence: CAISARADTQYF.

The V call is TRBV27, the J call TRBJ1-2; a possible D gene is TRBD1 (6 bases). The germline V gene encodes CDR1 MNHEY and CDR2 SMNVEV (reference sequence). This CDR3 is 14 amino acids long. V was trimmed by 4 bases and J by 2 bases, leaving 11 bases between them. The CDR3 loop reads CASSSARGNYGYTF. The CDR3 DNA reads as TGTGCCAGCAGTTCAGCGAGGGGGAACTATGGCTACACCTTC.

V gene TRBV15 combines with J gene TRBJ2-3, with TRBD1 matching over 10 bases. This CDR3 is built from 18 residues. From germline, CDR1 is LNHNV and CDR2 YYDKDF (reference sequence). V lost 3 bases to trimming and J lost 1 base; unmatched junction nucleotides: 10. Here the CDR3 reads CATSSEPGTGDGTDTQYF. The CDR3 nucleotides are TGTGCCACCAGCAGTGAACCGGGGACAGGGGACGGCACAGATACGCAGTATTTT.

The CDR3 region is CASSSYRGRGEQYF. CDR3 coding DNA: TGTGCCAGCAGCTCCTACAGGGGGCGAGGCGAGCAGTACTTC. This chain links TRBV7-6 with TRBJ2-7, with 9 bases lining up with TRBD1. CDR3 size: 14 residues. Germline CDR1 reads SGHVS; CDR2 reads FNYEAQ. The J segment lost 6 bases and the V segment lost 4 bases, leaving 7 bases of the junction unmatched. The variable domain in full, completed from reference TRBV7-6 and TRBJ2-7, reads GAGVSQSPRYKVTKRGQDVALRCDPISGHVSLYWYRQALGQGPEFLTYFNYEAQQDKSGLPNDRFSAERPEGSISTLTIQRTEQRDSAMYRCASSSYRGRGEQYFGPGTRLTVT.

The chain employs TRBV29-1 and TRBJ2-3; TRBD1 is a possible D gene (5 bases). The CDR3 runs to 16 residues. The germline V gene encodes CDR1 SQVTM and CDR2 ANQGSEA. With 0 bases removed from V and 1 base from J, the gap between germline ends came to 14 bases. This CDR3 reads CSVEEGLLAGTDTQYF. CDR3 DNA: TGCAGCGTTGAAGAGGGGCTCTTAGCTGGCACAGATACGCAGTATTTT.

A single count supports this clone. The V gene is TRBV28, the J gene TRBJ2-7, with unresolved D. This CDR3 spans 13 amino acids. The V end was cut by 5 bases, the J end by 4 bases, with 12 bases between. Germline CDR1 reads MDHEN; CDR2 reads SYDVKM. CDR3 nucleotide sequence: TGTGCCAGCAGTCCCCCGCTTATATACGAGCAGTACTTC. Translated: CASSPPLIYEQYF. The complete variable domain, with remaining parts taken from reference TRBV28 and TRBJ2-7, reads DVKVTQSSRYLVKRTGEKVFLECVQDMDHENMFWYRQDPGLGLRLIYFSYDVKMKEKGDIPEGYSVSREKKERFSLILESASTNQTSMYLCASSPPLIYEQYFGPGTRLTVT.

This clone occurred once. The rearrangement uses TRBV9 and TRBJ1-5; possible D gene TRBD1, 5 bases. V lost 0 bases to trimming and J lost 7 bases, with 11 bases between them. The CDR3 extends over 14 amino acids. CDR1 is SGDLS, CDR2 YYNGEE, per germline. CDR3 amino acids: CASSVDQGFQPQHF. The CDR3, as DNA: TGTGCCAGCAGCGTAGACCAGGGTTTCCAGCCCCAGCATTTT.

V is TRBV18 and J is TRBJ2-1; 10 bases fit TRBD1. The J segment lost 2 bases and the V segment lost 3 bases, leaving 4 bases of the junction unmatched. The germline gives CDR1 KGHSH, CDR2 LQKENI. The CDR3 spans 16 residues. CDR3 amino acids: CASSPPDRGPYNEQFF. DNA for the CDR3: TGTGCCAGCTCACCTCCAGACAGGGGGCCCTACAATGAGCAGTTCTTC.

V usage is TRBV28 and J usage is TRBJ1-5; a possible D gene is TRBD1 (6 bases). From germline, CDR1 is MDHEN and CDR2 SYDVKM. The CDR3 loop spans 15 amino acids. The CDR3: CASRRGGLSNQPQHF. As DNA, the CDR3 is TGTGCGAGCCGTAGGGGGGGCCTTAGCAATCAGCCCCAGCATTTT.

The chain uses TRBV11-2 and TRBJ2-2, with a tentative D call TRBD2 (5 bases). The CDR3 is 19 residues long. Trimming took off 0 bases at V and 0 bases at J, with 17 bases between the two ends. The germline CDR1 and CDR2 sequences are SGHAT and FQNNGV. The CDR3 protein is CASSLDFWAGHPNTGELFF. The CDR3 DNA sequence: TGTGCCAGCAGCTTAGATTTTTGGGCGGGCCACCCGAACACCGGGGAGCTGTTTTTT. The full variable domain, completed using reference TRBV11-2 and TRBJ2-2, is EAGVAQSPRYKIIEKRQSVAFWCNPISGHATLYWYQQILGQGPKLLIQFQNNGVVDDSQLPKDRFSAERLKGVDSTLKIQPAKLEDSAVYLCASSLDFWAGHPNTGELFFGEGSRLTVL.

This clone came up once. This rearrangement joins TRBV5-1 to TRBJ2-7; 10 bases fit TRBD2. CDR1 is SGHRS and CDR2 is YFSETQ in the germline V gene. The CDR3 runs to 15 residues. The V and J ends lost 5 bases and 2 bases, in that order; junction bases with no gene match: 7. CDR3 residues: CASRELAGLAYEQYF. In nucleotides, the CDR3 is TGCGCCAGCAGGGAACTAGCGGGACTAGCCTACGAGCAGTACTTC.

The chain joins TRBV7-9 to TRBJ2-5, with 8 bases identical to TRBD1. V was clipped by 5 bases and J by 6 bases; unmatched bases: 8. This CDR3 is 14 amino acids long. Germline V lookup: CDR1 SEHNR, CDR2 FQNEAQ (reference sequence). The CDR3 coding sequence is TGTGCCAGCAGCCCCACAGACAGGGGCCAGACCCAGTACTTC. This gives the protein CASSPTDRGQTQYF.

The chain carries TRBV2 and TRBJ1-5, with D tentatively TRBD1 (5 bases). The CDR3 spans 16 residues. Germline-derived CDR1 and CDR2 are SNHLY and FYNNEI. V was clipped by 5 bases and J by 0 bases, with 14 bases between them. The CDR3 sequence: CASSWQGGISNQPQHF. CDR3 nucleotides: TGTGCCAGCAGTTGGCAGGGAGGGATTAGCAATCAGCCCCAGCATTTT. The complete variable domain, with remaining parts taken from reference TRBV2 and TRBJ1-5, reads EPEVTQTPSHQVTQMGQEVILRCVPISNHLYFYWYRQILGQKVEFLVSFYNNEISEKSEIFDDQFSVERPDGSNFTLKIRSTKLEDSAMYFCASSWQGGISNQPQHFGDGTRLSIL.

The rearrangement uses TRBV29-1 and TRBJ2-7; perhaps TRBD2 as D (5 bases). Germline V gives CDR1 SQVTM, CDR2 ANQGSEA. The V gene lost 5 bases and the J gene lost 3 bases, with 11 bases spanning the gap. The CDR3 covers 12 residues. The CDR3 protein is CSVLSGGYEQYF. Written as DNA, the CDR3 is TGCAGCGTTCTATCCGGAGGCTACGAGCAGTACTTC.

The V gene is TRBV5-1, the J gene TRBJ2-1; 9 bases align to TRBD2. CDR1 and CDR2 from the germline V gene are SGHRS and YFSETQ. This CDR3 is built from 18 residues. Trimming took 0 bases from V and 4 from J; bases not matched to a gene: 11. The CDR3 sequence: CASSLAVQGREGYNEQFF. For the CDR3, the DNA is TGCGCCAGCAGCTTGGCCGTCCAGGGGCGGGAGGGGTACAATGAGCAGTTCTTC.

The CDR3: CASSLAFTEAFF. In DNA, the CDR3 is TGTGCCAGCAGCTTAGCTTTTACAGAGGCTTTCTTT. The chain combines TRBV7-2 with TRBJ1-1; the D is unclear. Germline CDR1 is SGHTA and CDR2 is FQGNSA. The CDR3 runs to 12 residues. Between the trimmed V and J ends, which lost 0 bases and 11 bases, there was a span of 10 bases.